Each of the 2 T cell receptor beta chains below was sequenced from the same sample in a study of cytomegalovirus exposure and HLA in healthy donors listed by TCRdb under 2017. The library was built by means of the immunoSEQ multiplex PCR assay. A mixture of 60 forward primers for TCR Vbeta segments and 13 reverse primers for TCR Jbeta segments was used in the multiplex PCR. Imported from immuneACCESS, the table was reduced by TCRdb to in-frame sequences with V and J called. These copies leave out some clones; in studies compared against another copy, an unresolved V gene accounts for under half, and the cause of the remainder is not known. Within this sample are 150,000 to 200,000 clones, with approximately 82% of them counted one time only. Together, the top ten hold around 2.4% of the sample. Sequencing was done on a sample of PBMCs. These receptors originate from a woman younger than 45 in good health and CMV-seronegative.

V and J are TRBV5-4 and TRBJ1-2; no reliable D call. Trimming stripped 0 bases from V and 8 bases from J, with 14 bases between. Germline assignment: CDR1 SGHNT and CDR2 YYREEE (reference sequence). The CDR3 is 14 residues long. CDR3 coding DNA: TGTGCCAGCAGCTTGGTCGGCTCGGAGGTCGGCTACACCTTC. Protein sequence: CASSLVGSEVGYTF.

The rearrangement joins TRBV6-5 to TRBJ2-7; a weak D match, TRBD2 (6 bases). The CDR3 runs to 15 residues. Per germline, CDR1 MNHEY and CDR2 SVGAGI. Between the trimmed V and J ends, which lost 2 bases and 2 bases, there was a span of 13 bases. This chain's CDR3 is CASSYGSSVAYEQYF. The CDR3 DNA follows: TGTGCCAGCAGTTACGGGTCTAGCGTTGCCTACGAGCAGTACTTC.